This T cell receptor (beta chain) was retrieved from a study of tumor-infiltrating lymphocytes in localized non-small cell lung cancer. The wider study: Each patient gave resected tumor and non-adjacent uninvolved lung tissue. General study findings and limits: Tumors had more T cell infiltration than uninvolved lung, per TCRbeta sequencing and CD3 counts. Immunotypes IM1 and IM2 had similar TCR-derived T-cell fractions. Different pieces of the same tissue went to different assays, confounding technical variation with intratumor heterogeneity.

A remark on this clone: Its antigen is currently unknown.

Libraries were prepared by immunoSEQ multiplex PCR; TCRdb keeps only in-frame clonotypes and omits some of them. The sample consists of about 8,900 clones, approximately 70% of them appearing once. V lost 6 bases and J lost 4; bases outside the gene matches: 11. This CDR3 is 15 amino acids long. Germline V gene lookup returns CDR1 GTSNPN and CDR2 SVGIG (reference sequence). The sequenced sample consisted of uninvolved lung tissue not adjacent to the tumor. J is TRBJ2-3 and V is TRBV30; the match to TRBD2 covers 9 bases. The TCR originated in a human donor with non-small cell lung cancer. CDR3 sequence reads: CACGGRREGADTQYF. The CDR3 region has the DNA TGTGCCTGCGGGGGTCGGCGGGAGGGCGCAGATACGCAGTATTTT.